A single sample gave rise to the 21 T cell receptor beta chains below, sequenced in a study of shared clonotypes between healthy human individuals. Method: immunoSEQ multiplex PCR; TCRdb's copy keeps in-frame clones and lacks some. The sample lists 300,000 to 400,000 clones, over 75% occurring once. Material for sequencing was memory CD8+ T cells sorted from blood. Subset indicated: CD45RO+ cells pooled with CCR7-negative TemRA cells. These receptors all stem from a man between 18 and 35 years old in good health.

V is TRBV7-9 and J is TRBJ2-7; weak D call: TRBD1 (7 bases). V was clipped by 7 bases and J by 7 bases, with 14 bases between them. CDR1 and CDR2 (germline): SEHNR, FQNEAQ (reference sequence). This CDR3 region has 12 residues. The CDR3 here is CASTGDSGEQYF. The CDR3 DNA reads TGTGCCAGCACCGGGGACAGCGGGGAGCAGTACTTC. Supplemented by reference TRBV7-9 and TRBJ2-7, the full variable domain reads DTGVSQNPRHKITKRGQNVTFRCDPISEHNRLYWYRQTLGQGPEFLTYFQNEAQLEKSRLLSDRFSAERPKGSFSTLEIQRTEQGDSAMYLCASTGDSGEQYFGPGTRLTVT.

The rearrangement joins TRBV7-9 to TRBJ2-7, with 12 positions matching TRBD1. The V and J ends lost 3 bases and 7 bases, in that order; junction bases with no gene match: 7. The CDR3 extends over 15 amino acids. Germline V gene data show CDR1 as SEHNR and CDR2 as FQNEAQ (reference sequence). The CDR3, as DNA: TGTGCCAGCAGCTTTCCCGGGACAGGGGGCTCAGAGCAGTACTTC. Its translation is CASSFPGTGGSEQYF.

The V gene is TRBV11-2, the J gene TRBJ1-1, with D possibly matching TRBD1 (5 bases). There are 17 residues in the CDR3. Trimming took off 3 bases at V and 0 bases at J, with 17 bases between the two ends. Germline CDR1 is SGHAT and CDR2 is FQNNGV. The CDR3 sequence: CASSFYFIGGLNTEAFF. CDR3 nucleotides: TGTGCCAGCAGCTTCTACTTTATCGGGGGATTGAACACTGAAGCTTTCTTT.

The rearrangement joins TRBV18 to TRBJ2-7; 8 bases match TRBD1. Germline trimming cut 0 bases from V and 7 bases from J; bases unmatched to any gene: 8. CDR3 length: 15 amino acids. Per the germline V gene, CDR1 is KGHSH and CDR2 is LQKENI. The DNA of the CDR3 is TGTGCCAGCTCACCACCGGGACAGGCAGGAGGGGAGCAGTACTTC. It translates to CASSPPGQAGGEQYF.

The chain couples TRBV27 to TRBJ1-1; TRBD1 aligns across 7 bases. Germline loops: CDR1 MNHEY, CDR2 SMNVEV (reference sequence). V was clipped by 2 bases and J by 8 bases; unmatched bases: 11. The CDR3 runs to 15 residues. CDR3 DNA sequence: TGTGCCAGCAGTTTAAGGCCAGGGGGTCCAACAGAAGCTTTCTTT. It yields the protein CASSLRPGGPTEAFF.

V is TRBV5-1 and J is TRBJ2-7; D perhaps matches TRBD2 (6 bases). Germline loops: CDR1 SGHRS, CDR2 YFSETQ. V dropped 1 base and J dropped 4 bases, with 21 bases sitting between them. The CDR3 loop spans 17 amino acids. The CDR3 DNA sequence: TGCGCCAGCAGCTTGTGGCCAGGCGCTTGGAGGGAATACGAGCAGTACTTC. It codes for CASSLWPGAWREYEQYF. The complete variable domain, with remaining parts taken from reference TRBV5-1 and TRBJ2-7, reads KAGVTQTPRYLIKTRGQQVTLSCSPISGHRSVSWYQQTPGQGLQFLFEYFSETQRNKGNFPGRFSGRQFSNSRSEMNVSTLELGDSALYLCASSLWPGAWREYEQYFGPGTRLTVT.

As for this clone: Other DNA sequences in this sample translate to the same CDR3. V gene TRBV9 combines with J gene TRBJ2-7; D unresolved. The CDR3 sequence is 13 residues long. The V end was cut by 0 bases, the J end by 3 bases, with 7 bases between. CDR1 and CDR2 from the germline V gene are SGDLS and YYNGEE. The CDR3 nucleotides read TGTGCCAGCAGCGTAGGTGTGGGCTACGAGCAGTACTTC. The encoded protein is CASSVGVGYEQYF.

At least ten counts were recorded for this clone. DNA for the CDR3: TGCGCCAGCCGGCGGTACGTCGGCGGGGGCCACCGGAATGAGCAGTTCTTC. Translating it yields CASRRYVGGGHRNEQFF. The chain has TRBV10-2 and TRBJ2-1; the D gene is possibly TRBD2 (7 bases). V lost 8 bases and J 7 bases, leaving 27 bases between the germline ends. The CDR3 covers 17 residues. The germline V gene encodes CDR1 WSHSY and CDR2 SAAADI.

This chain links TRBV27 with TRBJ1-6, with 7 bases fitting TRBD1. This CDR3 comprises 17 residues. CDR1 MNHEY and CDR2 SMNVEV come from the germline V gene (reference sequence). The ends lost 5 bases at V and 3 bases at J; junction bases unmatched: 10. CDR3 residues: CASSPSDGTDYNSPLHF. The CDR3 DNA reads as TGTGCCAGCAGTCCAAGCGACGGGACAGACTATAATTCACCCCTCCACTTT.

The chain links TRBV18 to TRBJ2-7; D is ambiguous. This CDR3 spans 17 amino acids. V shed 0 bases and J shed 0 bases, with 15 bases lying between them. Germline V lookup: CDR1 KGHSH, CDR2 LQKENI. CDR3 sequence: CASSPPPAQMGSYEQYF. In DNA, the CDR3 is TGTGCCAGCTCACCACCGCCCGCCCAAATGGGCTCCTACGAGCAGTACTTC.

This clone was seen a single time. The CDR3 spells CASSPGQEYNEQFF. The CDR3 DNA is TGCGCCAGCAGCCCGGGACAGGAGTACAATGAGCAGTTCTTC. The J gene is TRBJ2-1, the V gene TRBV5-1; 8 bases map to TRBD1. Germline CDR1 and CDR2: SGHRS and YFSETQ. V lost 4 bases and J lost 4; bases outside the gene matches: 4. The CDR3 has 14 residues.

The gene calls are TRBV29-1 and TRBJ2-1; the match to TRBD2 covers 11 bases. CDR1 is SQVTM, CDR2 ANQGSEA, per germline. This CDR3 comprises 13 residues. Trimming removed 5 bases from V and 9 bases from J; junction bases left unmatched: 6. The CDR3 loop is CSVPTSGRVEQFF. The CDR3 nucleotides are TGCAGCGTTCCCACTAGCGGGAGAGTTGAGCAGTTCTTC.

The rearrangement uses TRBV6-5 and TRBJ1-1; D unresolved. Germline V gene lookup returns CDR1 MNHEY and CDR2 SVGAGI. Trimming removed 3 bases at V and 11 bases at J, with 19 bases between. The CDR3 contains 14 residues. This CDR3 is CASSYLGDTGRAFF. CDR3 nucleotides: TGTGCCAGCAGTTATCTGGGTGACACCGGTAGGGCTTTCTTT.

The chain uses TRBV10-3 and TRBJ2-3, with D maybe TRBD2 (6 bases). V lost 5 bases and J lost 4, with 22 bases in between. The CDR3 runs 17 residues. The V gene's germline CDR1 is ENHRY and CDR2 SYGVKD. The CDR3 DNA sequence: TGTGCCATCAGTTGGATGGAGGGCGACCCGGGCCCAGATACGCAGTATTTT. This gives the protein CAISWMEGDPGPDTQYF.

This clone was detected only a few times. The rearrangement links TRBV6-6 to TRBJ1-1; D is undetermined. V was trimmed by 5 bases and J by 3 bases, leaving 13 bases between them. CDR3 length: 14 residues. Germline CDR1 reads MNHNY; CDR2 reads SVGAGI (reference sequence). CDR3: CASSGTAEHTEAFF. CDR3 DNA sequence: TGTGCCAGCAGTGGCACAGCCGAACACACTGAAGCTTTCTTT.

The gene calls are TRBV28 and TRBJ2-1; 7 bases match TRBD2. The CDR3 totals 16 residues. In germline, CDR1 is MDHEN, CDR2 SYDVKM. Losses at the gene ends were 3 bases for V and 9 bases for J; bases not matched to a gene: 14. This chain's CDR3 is CASSLSGGGPGFEQFF. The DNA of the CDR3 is TGTGCCAGCAGTTTGTCGGGAGGTGGCCCCGGCTTTGAGCAGTTCTTC.

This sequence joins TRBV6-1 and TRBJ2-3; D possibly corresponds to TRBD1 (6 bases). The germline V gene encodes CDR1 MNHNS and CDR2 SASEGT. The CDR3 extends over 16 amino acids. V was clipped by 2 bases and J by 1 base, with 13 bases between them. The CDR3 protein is CASSEWAGEGTDTQYF. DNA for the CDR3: TGTGCCAGCAGTGAATGGGCAGGGGAAGGCACAGATACGCAGTATTTT.

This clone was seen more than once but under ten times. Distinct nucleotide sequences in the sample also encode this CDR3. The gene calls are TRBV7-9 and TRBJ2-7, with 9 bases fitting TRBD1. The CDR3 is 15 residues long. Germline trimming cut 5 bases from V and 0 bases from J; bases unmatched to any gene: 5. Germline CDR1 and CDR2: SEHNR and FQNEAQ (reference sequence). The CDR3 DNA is TGTGCCAGCAGCCACGGACAGGGGCTCTCCTACGAGCAGTACTTC. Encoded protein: CASSHGQGLSYEQYF.

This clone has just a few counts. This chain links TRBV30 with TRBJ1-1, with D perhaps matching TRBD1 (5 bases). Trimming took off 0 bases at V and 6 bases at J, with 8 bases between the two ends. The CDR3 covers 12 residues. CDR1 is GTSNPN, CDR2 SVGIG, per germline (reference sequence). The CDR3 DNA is TGTGCCTGGAGTGTCAGGGCCCCTGAAGCTTTCTTT. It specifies CAWSVRAPEAFF.

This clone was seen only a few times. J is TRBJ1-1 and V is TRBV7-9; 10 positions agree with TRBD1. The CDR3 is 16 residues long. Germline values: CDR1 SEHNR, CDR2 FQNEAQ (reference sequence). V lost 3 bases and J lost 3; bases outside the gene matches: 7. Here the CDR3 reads CASSFDRGLVYTEAFF. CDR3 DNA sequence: TGTGCCAGCAGCTTCGACAGGGGGCTAGTTTACACTGAAGCTTTCTTT.

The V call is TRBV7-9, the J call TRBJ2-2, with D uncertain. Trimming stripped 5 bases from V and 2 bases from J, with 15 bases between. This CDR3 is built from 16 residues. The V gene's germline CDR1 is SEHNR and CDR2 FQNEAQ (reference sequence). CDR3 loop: CASSLTDSINTGELFF. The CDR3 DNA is TGTGCCAGCAGCCTAACCGACTCGATAAACACCGGGGAGCTGTTTTTT.